The clone carrying this TCR beta chain was seen a handful of times. The assay was run at deep level. Measured with immunoSEQ multiplex PCR; TCRdb has only the in-frame clones, and not every one. This table has about 560,000 clones, around three quarters appearing once. The data were taken from a study of shared clonotypes between healthy human individuals. J lost 6 bases, V lost 0 bases, and 6 bases had no gene match. This CDR3 comprises 15 residues. From germline, CDR1 is LGHNA and CDR2 YNFKEQ. This chain uses TRBV4-2 with TRBJ1-2; TRBD1 matches 8 bases. The TCR sequence derives from a woman aged 40 to 50 in good health. Some clones in this sample may be carry-over from other donors' samples. Specimen: PBMCs. Written as DNA, the CDR3 is TGTGCCAGCAGCCAAGATTGGAACAGGGGGGATGGCTACACCTTC. It codes for CASSQDWNRGDGYTF.